The clone carrying this T cell receptor beta chain was counted at least ten times. These data are taken from a study of early T cells in non-severe SARS-CoV-2 infection. CDR3 length equals 14 residues. V lost 6 bases, J lost 0 bases, and 11 bases lay in between. In TCRdb, the 5' RACE reads were re-called with MiXCR into one record per CDR3 protein. This sample yields 25,000 to 35,000 distinct CDR3 sequences, of which around 6% are seen a single time; roughly a third belongs to the top ten. The TCR originated in an adult who was a healthcare worker with PCR-confirmed SARS-CoV-2 infection or an uninfected control (not recorded which). The starting material was whole blood, obtained at baseline. V is TRBV12-3 or TRBV12-4 and J is TRBJ1-1, with D perhaps matching TRBD1 (5 bases). CDR3 loop: CASSLGHLNTEAFF. DNA for the CDR3: TGTGCCAGCAGCCTCGGACACCTGAACACTGAAGCTTTCTTT.